This passage covers 2 T cell receptor beta chains from one sample sequenced in a study of cytomegalovirus exposure and HLA in healthy donors (TCRdb year 2017). Libraries were made using the immunoSEQ multiplex PCR assay. A mixture of 60 forward primers for TCR Vbeta segments and 13 reverse primers for TCR Jbeta segments was used in the multiplex PCR. TCRdb took this table from immuneACCESS and kept in-frame rearrangements with V and J called. Such tables lack part of the clones; where checked against another copy, unresolved V genes explain under half of the gap, and the rest is unexplained. The sample contains about 120,000 clones, roughly 63% of them found a single time. Over 8% of the sample is held by the ten biggest clonotypes. The sample comprised PBMCs. Every receptor here comes from a man aged 40-49 years in good health and CMV-seropositive.

The genes are TRBV5-1 and TRBJ1-4, with TRBD1 matching over 8 bases. This CDR3 comprises 15 residues. The junction had 3 bases not matched to a gene; V was cut back by 3 bases and J by 2 bases. Germline assignment: CDR1 SGHRS and CDR2 YFSETQ. The CDR3 region is CASSSGGLTNEKLFF. The CDR3 DNA is TGCGCCAGCAGCTCAGGGGGCCTCACTAATGAAAAACTGTTTTTT. Full variable domain (rest looked up from reference TRBV5-1 and TRBJ1-4): KAGVTQTPRYLIKTRGQQVTLSCSPISGHRSVSWYQQTPGQGLQFLFEYFSETQRNKGNFPGRFSGRQFSNSRSEMNVSTLELGDSALYLCASSSGGLTNEKLFFGSGTQLSVL.

Only a few counts were recorded for this clone. J is TRBJ2-1 and V is TRBV11-1, with TRBD2 matching 13 bases. V lost 5 bases to trimming and J lost 7 bases; unmatched junction nucleotides: 5. CDR3 length equals 15 residues. Looked up from germline, CDR1 is SGHAT and CDR2 is FQDESV (reference sequence). CDR3 DNA sequence: TGTGCCAGCAGCATTCGACTAGCGGGGGGTAATGAGCAGTTCTTC. This codes for CASSIRLAGGNEQFF.